These T cell receptor beta chains were read from a single sample in a study of blood T cell repertoires in COVID-19. Assay used: immunoSEQ multiplex PCR; TCRdb lists only in-frame clones, some missing. The sample includes about 89,000 clones, 78% of them seen just once. The sequencing sample was made of peripheral blood. The receptors were sampled from a man in his 70s with COVID-19, enrolled during active disease. Both conserved end residues are part of each CDR3. D genes are given only for firm matches. Only some rows state a clone size, as once, few, many or a class for expanded clones.

TRBV5-4	TRBJ2-3	NA	once	CASSLEQADTQYF	TGTGCCAGCAGCTTGGAGCAAGCAGATACGCAGTATTTT
TRBV7-2	TRBJ1-2	NA	NA	CASSLVGSPGGYTF	TGTGCCAGCAGCTTAGTTGGCAGCCCAGGGGGCTACACCTTC
TRBV19	TRBJ2-5	NA	NA	CASSTETMQETQYF	TGTGCCAGCTCGACCGAGACAATGCAAGAGACCCAGTACTTC
TRBV25-1	TRBJ2-7	NA	once	CASSGGLFYEQYF	TGTGCCAGCAGCGGCGGACTGTTCTACGAGCAGTACTTC
TRBV6-1	TRBJ1-5	NA	NA	CASSERGSSNQPQHF	TGTGCCAGCAGTGAAAGGGGCAGTAGCAATCAGCCCCAGCATTTT
TRBV27	TRBJ2-1	TRBD2	NA	CASSSGLAGGHEQFF	TGTGCCAGCAGTTCCGGACTAGCGGGGGGGCATGAGCAGTTCTTC
TRBV7-2	TRBJ1-2	TRBD1	NA	CASSPGVGTGSGYTF	TGTGCCAGCAGCCCCGGGGTGGGGACAGGGAGTGGCTACACCTTC
TRBV27	TRBJ2-5	NA	NA	CASSSFGTGIETQYF	TGTGCCAGCAGTTCTTTCGGAACGGGGATTGAGACCCAGTACTTC
TRBV30	TRBJ1-6	TRBD1	once	CASAGGTSYNSPLHF	TGTGCCTCCGCAGGGGGCACCTCCTATAATTCACCCCTCCACTTT
TRBV11-1	TRBJ1-1	NA	NA	CASSLGGRGAEAFF	TGTGCCAGCAGCTTGGGCGGCAGGGGTGCCGAAGCTTTCTTT
TRBV5-5	TRBJ1-2	NA	NA	CASSPSGGFRGYTF	TGTGCCAGCAGCCCCTCCGGGGGGTTTAGAGGCTACACCTTC
TRBV9	TRBJ2-3	TRBD2	NA	CASSVVRPAGTTDTQYF	TGTGCCAGCAGCGTAGTTCGCCCAGCGGGGACCACAGATACGCAGTATTTT
TRBV7-9	TRBJ2-3	TRBD1	once	CASSWTGADSDF	TGTGCCAGCAGCTGGACAGGGGCGGATAGTGATTTT
TRBV19	TRBJ2-7	NA	NA	CASSIVAGRTYEQYF	TGTGCCAGTAGTATAGTGGCAGGGAGGACCTACGAGCAGTACTTC
TRBV18	TRBJ2-7	NA	few	CASSLQGDFFYEQYF	TGTGCCAGCTCACTTCAGGGGGACTTCTTCTACGAGCAGTACTTC
TRBV4-3	TRBJ2-1	TRBD1	NA	CASSQNQDRGNEQFF	TGCGCCAGCAGCCAAAATCAGGACAGGGGGAATGAGCAGTTCTTC
TRBV6-5	TRBJ2-1	TRBD1	few	CASSPWTGGEQFF	TGTGCCAGCAGTCCCTGGACAGGGGGTGAGCAGTTCTTC
TRBV5-1	TRBJ2-5	TRBD2	NA	CASSLAAASGGETQYF	TGCGCCAGCAGCTTGGCCGCGGCTAGCGGGGGTGAGACCCAGTACTTC
TRBV29-1	TRBJ2-3	TRBD1	NA	CSAATGTDTQYF	TGCAGCGCCGCGACAGGGACAGATACGCAGTATTTT
TRBV24-1	TRBJ1-4	NA	few	CATSDLVERNPTNEKLFF	TGTGCCACCAGTGATTTGGTTGAGAGGAATCCAACTAATGAAAAACTGTTTTTT
TRBV14	TRBJ1-1	NA	NA	CASSPLDRNTEAFF	TGTGCCAGCAGCCCCTTGGACAGGAACACTGAAGCTTTCTTT
TRBV11-3	TRBJ1-2	TRBD1	NA	CASSLGTGVTLYGYTF	TGTGCCAGCAGCTTAGGGACAGGGGTTACGCTCTATGGCTACACCTTC
TRBV28	TRBJ1-2	NA	NA	CASTTWGATYGYTF	TGTGCCAGCACCACCTGGGGCGCTACCTATGGCTACACCTTC
TRBV6-5	TRBJ2-7	TRBD1	NA	CASSYGTGREQYF	TGTGCCAGCAGTTACGGGACAGGGCGAGAGCAGTACTTC
TRBV10-3	TRBJ1-5	NA	NA	CAISDYSNQPQHF	TGTGCCATCAGTGACTATAGCAATCAGCCCCAGCATTTT
TRBV10-3	TRBJ1-3	NA	NA	CALRTVSGNTIYF	TGTGCCCTCCGGACAGTCTCTGGAAACACCATATATTTT
TRBV6-2/TRBV6-3	TRBJ2-1	TRBD2	NA	CASSQTPFTSGRYNEQFF	TGTGCCAGCAGCCAGACCCCCTTTACTAGCGGGCGTTACAATGAGCAGTTCTTC
TRBV5-1	TRBJ1-1	TRBD1	NA	CASSARDSPKNTEAFF	TGCGCCAGCAGCGCCCGGGACAGCCCGAAGAACACTGAAGCTTTCTTT
TRBV4-2	TRBJ2-3	TRBD2	NA	CASSQVPGLGDTQYF	TGTGCCAGCAGCCAAGTCCCGGGACTAGGCGATACGCAGTATTTT
TRBV7-2	TRBJ2-1	TRBD2	NA	CASTPQTSGLNEQFF	TGTGCCAGCACCCCCCAAACTAGCGGGCTCAATGAGCAGTTCTTC
TRBV7-2	TRBJ2-5	TRBD2	once	CASSLVAGVQETQYF	TGTGCCAGCAGCTTAGTAGCGGGGGTTCAAGAGACCCAGTACTTC
TRBV9	TRBJ1-2	NA	NA	CASSVGGGANYGYTF	TGTGCCAGCAGCGTAGGTGGAGGGGCTAACTATGGCTACACCTTC
TRBV4-2	TRBJ2-3	TRBD2	NA	CASSQDPPATSGPTNTQYF	TGTGCCAGCAGCCAAGATCCCCCCGCTACTAGCGGACCCACGAATACGCAGTATTTT
TRBV11-2	TRBJ2-7	TRBD1	NA	CASSRRPGQGANEQYF	TGTGCCAGCAGCAGACGACCGGGACAGGGGGCCAACGAGCAGTACTTC
TRBV5-1	TRBJ1-3	TRBD1	NA	CASSLQTGGRSGNTIYF	TGCGCCAGCAGCTTGCAGACAGGGGGTCGCTCTGGAAACACCATATATTTT
TRBV6-2/TRBV6-3	TRBJ1-1	NA	NA	CASSQWGRSVWTEAFF	TGTGCCAGCAGCCAGTGGGGGCGCTCCGTTTGGACTGAAGCTTTCTTT
TRBV5-1	TRBJ1-3	TRBD1	NA	CASSPEGALSGNTIYF	TGCGCCAGCAGCCCGGAGGGGGCCCTCTCTGGAAACACCATATATTTT
TRBV13	TRBJ1-3	NA	NA	CASSSRDTIYF	TGTGCCAGCAGCTCACGGGACACCATATATTTT
TRBV28	TRBJ2-6	NA	NA	CASSQGGGSGANVLTF	TGTGCCAGCAGCCAGGGAGGGGGCTCTGGGGCCAACGTCCTGACTTTC
TRBV9	TRBJ2-3	TRBD1	NA	CASSPQGASSTDTQYF	TGTGCCAGCAGCCCTCAGGGGGCATCTAGCACAGATACGCAGTATTTT
TRBV7-3	TRBJ1-1	NA	NA	CASSLYGGDTLNTEAFF	TGTGCCAGCAGCTTATATGGGGGGGACACCTTGAACACTGAAGCTTTCTTT